This TCR beta chain was identified in a study of identical twins. This clonotype was seen ten or more times. Its antigen is undetermined. V was pared by 2 bases and J by 5 bases, with 6 bases between. The germline V gene has CDR1 MNHEY and CDR2 SVGAGI. The CDR3 covers 12 residues. Template switching added a universal primer binding site, and final cDNA carried unique molecular identifiers. A single record per CDR3 protein comes from TCRdb applying MiXCR to the 5' RACE reads. Here the sample spans approximately 690,000 distinct CDR3 sequences, 6.1% being singletons. Study-wide points: Insertions ran lower in abundant cord blood beta clonotypes, though not in memory repertoires. Analyses of zero insertions could be partly confounded by invariant MAIT and iNKT cells.

This sequence joins TRBV6-5 and TRBJ2-5; D call uncertain. Sequenced: naive T cells sorted from blood. This clonotype was obtained from a man between 18 and 29 years old in good health. The DNA for the CDR3 is TGTGCCAGCAGTTACACCGGCGAGACCCAGTACTTC. Amino acids: CASSYTGETQYF.